The text below deals with one T cell receptor beta chain. The table came from immunoSEQ multiplex PCR; TCRdb's copy has only in-frame clones and leaves some out. The sample has under 100,000 clones, roughly 87% seen once. The sample belongs to a study of PD-L1 blockade in urothelial cancer. All patients carried locally advanced or metastatic urothelial carcinoma. This CDR3 is 14 amino acids long. The ends lost 4 bases at V and 0 bases at J; junction bases unmatched: 6. Germline V gives CDR1 SQVTM, CDR2 ANQGSEA. The chain employs TRBV29-1 and TRBJ2-7, with TRBD1 matching over 7 bases. This receptor was taken from a man aged 70 or older with urothelial cancer. Specimen: PBMCs, collected around atezolizumab (anti-PD-L1) treatment. The CDR3 nucleotides read TGCAGCGTTGGGTCGGGACAGCACTCCTACGAGCAGTACTTC. Amino acid sequence: CSVGSGQHSYEQYF.